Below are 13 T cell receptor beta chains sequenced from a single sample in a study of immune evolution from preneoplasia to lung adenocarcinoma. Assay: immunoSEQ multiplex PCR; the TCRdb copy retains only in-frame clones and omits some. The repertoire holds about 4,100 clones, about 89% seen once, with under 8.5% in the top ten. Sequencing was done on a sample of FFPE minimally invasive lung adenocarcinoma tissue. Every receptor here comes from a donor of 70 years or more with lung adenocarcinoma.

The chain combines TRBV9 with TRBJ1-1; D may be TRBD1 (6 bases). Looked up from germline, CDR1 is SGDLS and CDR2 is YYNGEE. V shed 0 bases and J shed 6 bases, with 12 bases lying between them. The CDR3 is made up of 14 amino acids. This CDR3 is CASSVGRGAAEAFF. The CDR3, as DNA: TGTGCCAGCAGCGTAGGACGGGGGGCGGCTGAAGCTTTCTTT.

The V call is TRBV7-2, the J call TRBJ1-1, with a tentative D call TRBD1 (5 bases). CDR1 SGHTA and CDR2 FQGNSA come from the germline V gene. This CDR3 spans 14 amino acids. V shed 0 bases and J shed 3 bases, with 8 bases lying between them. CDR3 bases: TGTGCCAGCAGCTTAGCGGGGCTGGACACTGAAGCTTTCTTT. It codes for CASSLAGLDTEAFF.

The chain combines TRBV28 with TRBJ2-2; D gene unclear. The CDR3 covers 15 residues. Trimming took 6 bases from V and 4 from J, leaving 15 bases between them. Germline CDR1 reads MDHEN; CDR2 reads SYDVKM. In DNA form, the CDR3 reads TGTGCCAGCAGGAGAAGAGGATTGACCACCGGGGAGCTGTTTTTT. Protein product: CASRRRGLTTGELFF.

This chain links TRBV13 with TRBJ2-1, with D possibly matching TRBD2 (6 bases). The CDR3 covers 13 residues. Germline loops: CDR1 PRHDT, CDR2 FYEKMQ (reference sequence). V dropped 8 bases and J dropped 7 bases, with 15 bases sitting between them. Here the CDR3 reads CASSGGPGNEQFF. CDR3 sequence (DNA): TGTGCCAGCTCAGGAGGGCCTGGGAATGAGCAGTTCTTC.

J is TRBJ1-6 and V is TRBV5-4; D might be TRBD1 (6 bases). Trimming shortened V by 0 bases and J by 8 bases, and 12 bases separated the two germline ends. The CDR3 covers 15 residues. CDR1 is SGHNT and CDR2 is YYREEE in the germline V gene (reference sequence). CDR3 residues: CASSLGRAGDSPLHF. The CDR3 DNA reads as TGTGCCAGCAGCTTGGGAAGGGCAGGGGATTCACCCCTCCACTTT.

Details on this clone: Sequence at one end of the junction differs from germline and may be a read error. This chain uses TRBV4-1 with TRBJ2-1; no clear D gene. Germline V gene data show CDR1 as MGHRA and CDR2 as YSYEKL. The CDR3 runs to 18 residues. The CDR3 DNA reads TGCGCCAACAGCCAAGATTCGGGTGGAGTAGGCTCCTACAATGAGCAGTTCTTC. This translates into CANSQDSGGVGSYNEQFF.

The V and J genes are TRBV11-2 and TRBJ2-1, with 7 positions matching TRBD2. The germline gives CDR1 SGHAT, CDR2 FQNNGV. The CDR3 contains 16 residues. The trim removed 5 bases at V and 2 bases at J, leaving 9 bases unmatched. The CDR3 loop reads CASSIGPSGPYNEQFF. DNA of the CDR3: TGTGCCAGCAGCATTGGGCCTAGCGGTCCCTACAATGAGCAGTTCTTC.

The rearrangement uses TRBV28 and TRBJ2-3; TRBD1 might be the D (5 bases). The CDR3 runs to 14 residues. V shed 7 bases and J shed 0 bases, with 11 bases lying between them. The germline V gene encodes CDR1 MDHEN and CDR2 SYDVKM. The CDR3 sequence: CASTSRASTDTQYF. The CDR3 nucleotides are TGTGCCAGCACCTCCAGGGCCAGCACAGATACGCAGTATTTT.

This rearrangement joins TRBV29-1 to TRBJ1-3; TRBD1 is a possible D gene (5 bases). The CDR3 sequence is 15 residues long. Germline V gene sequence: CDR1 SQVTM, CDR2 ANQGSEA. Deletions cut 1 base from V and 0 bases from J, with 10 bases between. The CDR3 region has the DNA TGCAGCGTTGAAGTGAGACAGCTCTCTGGAAACACCATATATTTT. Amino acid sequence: CSVEVRQLSGNTIYF.

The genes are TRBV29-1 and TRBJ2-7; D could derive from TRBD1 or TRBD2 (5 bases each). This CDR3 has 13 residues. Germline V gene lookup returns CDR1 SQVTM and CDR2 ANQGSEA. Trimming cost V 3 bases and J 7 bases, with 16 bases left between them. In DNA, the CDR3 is TGCAGCGTTGATATCCAGGGATCGGGGGAGCAGTACTTC. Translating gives CSVDIQGSGEQYF.

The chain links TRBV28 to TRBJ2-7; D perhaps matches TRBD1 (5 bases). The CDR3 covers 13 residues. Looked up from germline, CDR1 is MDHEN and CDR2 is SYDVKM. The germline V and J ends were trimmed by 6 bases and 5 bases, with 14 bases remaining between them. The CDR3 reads CASRIDSDNEQYF. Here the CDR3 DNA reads TGTGCCAGCAGAATCGACAGTGATAACGAGCAGTACTTC.

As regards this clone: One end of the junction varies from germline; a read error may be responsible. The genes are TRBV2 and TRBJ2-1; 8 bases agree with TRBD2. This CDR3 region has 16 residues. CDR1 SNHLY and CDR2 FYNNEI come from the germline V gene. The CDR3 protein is CTSRIPGLERIRKQFF. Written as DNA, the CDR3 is TGTACCAGCAGGATACCGGGACTAGAAAGGATAAGGAAACAGTTCTTC. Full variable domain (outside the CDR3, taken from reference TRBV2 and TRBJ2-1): EPEVTQTPSHQVTQMGQEVILRCVPISNHLYFYWYRQILGQKVEFLVSFYNNEISEKSEIFDDQFSVERPDGSNFTLKIRSTKLEDSAMYFCTSRIPGLERIRKQFFGPGTRLTVL.

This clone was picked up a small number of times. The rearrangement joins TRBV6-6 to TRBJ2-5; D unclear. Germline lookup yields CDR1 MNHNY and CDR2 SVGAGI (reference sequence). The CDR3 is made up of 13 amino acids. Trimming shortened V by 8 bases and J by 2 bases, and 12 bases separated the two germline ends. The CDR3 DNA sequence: TGTGCCAGCTCTCGTGAGACTCAAGAGACCCAGTACTTC. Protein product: CASSRETQETQYF.